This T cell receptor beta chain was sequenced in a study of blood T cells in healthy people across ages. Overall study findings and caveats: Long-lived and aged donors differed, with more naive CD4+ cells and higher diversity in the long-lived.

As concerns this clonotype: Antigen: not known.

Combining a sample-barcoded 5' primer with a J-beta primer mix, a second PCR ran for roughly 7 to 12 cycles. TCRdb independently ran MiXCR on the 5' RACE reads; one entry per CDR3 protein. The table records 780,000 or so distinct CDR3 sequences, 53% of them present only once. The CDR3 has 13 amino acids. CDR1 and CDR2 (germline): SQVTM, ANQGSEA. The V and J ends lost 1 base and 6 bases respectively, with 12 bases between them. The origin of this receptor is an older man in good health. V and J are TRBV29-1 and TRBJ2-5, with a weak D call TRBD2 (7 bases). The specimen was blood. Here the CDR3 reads CSVEAGGKKTQYF. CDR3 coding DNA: TGCAGCGTTGAAGCGGGGGGCAAAAAGACCCAGTACTTC.